This T cell receptor (beta chain) was retrieved from a study of T cells after yellow fever vaccination. TCRdb recomputed calls from the 5' RACE reads with MiXCR, one row per CDR3 protein. The sample records a few hundred thousand distinct CDR3 sequences, 6.8% being singletons. The CDR3 contains 16 residues. V trimming: 3 bases; J trimming: 0 bases; junction bases outside the gene matches: 5. From germline, CDR1 is SGHKS and CDR2 YYEKEE (reference sequence). The clonotype comes from a man aged 18 to 29 who received the YFV17D yellow fever vaccine. Sequenced material: PBMCs, taken more than 40 days after the first yellow fever vaccination. This chain joins TRBV5-5 and TRBJ1-1, with 10 bases identical to TRBD1. CDR3: CASSSGQGIMNTEAFF. The CDR3 region has the DNA TGTGCCAGCAGCTCGGGACAGGGGATAATGAACACTGAAGCTTTCTTT.